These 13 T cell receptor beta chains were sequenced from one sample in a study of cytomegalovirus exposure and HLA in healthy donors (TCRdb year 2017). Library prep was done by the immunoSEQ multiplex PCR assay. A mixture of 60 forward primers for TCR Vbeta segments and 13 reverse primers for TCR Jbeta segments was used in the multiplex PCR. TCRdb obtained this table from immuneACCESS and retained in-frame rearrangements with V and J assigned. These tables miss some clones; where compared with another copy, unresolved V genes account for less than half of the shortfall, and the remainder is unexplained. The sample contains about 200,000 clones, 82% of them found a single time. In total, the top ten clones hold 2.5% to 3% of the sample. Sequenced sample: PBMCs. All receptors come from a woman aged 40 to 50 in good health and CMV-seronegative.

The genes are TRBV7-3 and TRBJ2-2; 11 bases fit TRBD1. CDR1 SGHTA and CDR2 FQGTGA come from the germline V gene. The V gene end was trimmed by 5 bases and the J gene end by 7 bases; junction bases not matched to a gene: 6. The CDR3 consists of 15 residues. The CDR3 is CASSPDRGRNGELFF. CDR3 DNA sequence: TGTGCCAGCAGCCCGGACAGGGGGCGGAACGGGGAGCTGTTTTTT.

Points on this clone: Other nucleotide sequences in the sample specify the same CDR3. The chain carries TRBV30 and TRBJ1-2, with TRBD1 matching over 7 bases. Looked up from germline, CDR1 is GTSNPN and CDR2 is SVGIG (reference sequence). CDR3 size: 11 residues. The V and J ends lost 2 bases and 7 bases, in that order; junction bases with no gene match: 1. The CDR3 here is CAWSPGGGYTF. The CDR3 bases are TGTGCCTGGAGTCCAGGGGGTGGCTACACCTTC.

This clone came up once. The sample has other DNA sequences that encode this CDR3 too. The CDR3 loop reads CASSLAGAGTEQYF. DNA of the CDR3: TGTGCCAGCAGCTTAGCGGGAGCAGGCACCGAGCAGTACTTC. J is TRBJ2-7 and V is TRBV7-9, with a possible D match to TRBD2 (5 bases). The CDR3 is made up of 14 amino acids. CDR1 is SEHNR, CDR2 FQNEAQ, per germline (reference sequence). Between the trimmed V and J ends, which lost 0 bases and 6 bases, there was a span of 12 bases. Full variable domain (outside the CDR3, taken from reference TRBV7-9 and TRBJ2-7): DTGVSQNPRHKITKRGQNVTFRCDPISEHNRLYWYRQTLGQGPEFLTYFQNEAQLEKSRLLSDRFSAERPKGSFSTLEIQRTEQGDSAMYLCASSLAGAGTEQYFGPGTRLTVT.

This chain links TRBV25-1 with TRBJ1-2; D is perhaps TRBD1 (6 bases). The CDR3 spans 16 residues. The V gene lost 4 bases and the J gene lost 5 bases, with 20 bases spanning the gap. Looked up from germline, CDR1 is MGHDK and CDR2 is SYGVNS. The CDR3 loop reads CASSGPGHTLSYGYTF. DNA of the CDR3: TGTGCCAGCAGTGGGCCGGGACATACCTTGTCTTATGGCTACACCTTC.

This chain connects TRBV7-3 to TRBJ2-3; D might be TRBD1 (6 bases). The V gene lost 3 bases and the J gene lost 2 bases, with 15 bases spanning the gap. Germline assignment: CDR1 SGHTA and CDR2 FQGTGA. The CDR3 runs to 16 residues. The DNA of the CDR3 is TGTGCCAGCAGCTTGATACAGGGTAGGGACACAGATACGCAGTATTTT. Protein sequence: CASSLIQGRDTDTQYF.

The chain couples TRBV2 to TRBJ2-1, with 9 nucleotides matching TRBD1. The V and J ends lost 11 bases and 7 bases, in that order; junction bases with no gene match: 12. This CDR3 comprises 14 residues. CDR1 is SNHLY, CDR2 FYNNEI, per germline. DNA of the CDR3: TGTGCCGGGAGACAGGGGGACTTCAGAAATGAGCAGTTCTTC. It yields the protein CAGRQGDFRNEQFF.

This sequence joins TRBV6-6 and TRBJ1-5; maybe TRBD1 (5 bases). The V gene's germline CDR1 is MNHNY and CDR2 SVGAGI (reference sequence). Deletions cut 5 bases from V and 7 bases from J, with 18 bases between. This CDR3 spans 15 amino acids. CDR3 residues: CASSPQDPIKQPQHF. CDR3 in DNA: TGTGCCAGCAGTCCACAGGATCCGATCAAGCAGCCCCAGCATTTT.

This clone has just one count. This CDR3 is CASKGRGHGELFF. The CDR3, as DNA: TGTGCCAGCAAGGGCAGGGGGCACGGGGAGCTGTTTTTT. The chain joins TRBV6-5 to TRBJ2-2; 8 nucleotides align to TRBD1. Trimming removed 7 bases from V and 7 bases from J; junction bases left unmatched: 5. The CDR3 sequence is 13 residues long. Germline V gene sequence: CDR1 MNHEY, CDR2 SVGAGI.

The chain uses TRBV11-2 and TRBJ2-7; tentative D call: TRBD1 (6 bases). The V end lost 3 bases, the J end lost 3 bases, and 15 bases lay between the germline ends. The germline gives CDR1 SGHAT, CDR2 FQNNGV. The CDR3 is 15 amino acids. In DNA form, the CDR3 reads TGTGCCAGCAGCTTCGTACAGGGCCTTCACTACGAGCAGTACTTC. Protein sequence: CASSFVQGLHYEQYF. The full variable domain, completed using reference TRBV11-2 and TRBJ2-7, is EAGVAQSPRYKIIEKRQSVAFWCNPISGHATLYWYQQILGQGPKLLIQFQNNGVVDDSQLPKDRFSAERLKGVDSTLKIQPAKLEDSAVYLCASSFVQGLHYEQYFGPGTRLTVT.

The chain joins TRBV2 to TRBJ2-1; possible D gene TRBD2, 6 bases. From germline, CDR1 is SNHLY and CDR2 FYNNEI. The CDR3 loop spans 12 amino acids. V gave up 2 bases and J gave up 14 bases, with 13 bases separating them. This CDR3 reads CASSELAPQEFF. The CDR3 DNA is TGTGCCAGCAGTGAACTAGCGCCGCAGGAGTTCTTC.

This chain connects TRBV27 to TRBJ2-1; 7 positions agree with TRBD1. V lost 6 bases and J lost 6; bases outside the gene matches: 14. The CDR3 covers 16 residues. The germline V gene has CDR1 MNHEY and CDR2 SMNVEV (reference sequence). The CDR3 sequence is CASSTGTASVINEQFF. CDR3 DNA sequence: TGTGCCAGCAGCACCGGGACAGCCAGTGTTATCAATGAGCAGTTCTTC.

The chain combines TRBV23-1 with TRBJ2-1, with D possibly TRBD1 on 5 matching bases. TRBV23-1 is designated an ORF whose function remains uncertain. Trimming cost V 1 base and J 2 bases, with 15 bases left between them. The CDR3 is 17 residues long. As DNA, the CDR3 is TGCGCCAGCAGTCAATTGGGGCTGAGTGTCCCCTACAATGAGCAGTTCTTC. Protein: CASSQLGLSVPYNEQFF.

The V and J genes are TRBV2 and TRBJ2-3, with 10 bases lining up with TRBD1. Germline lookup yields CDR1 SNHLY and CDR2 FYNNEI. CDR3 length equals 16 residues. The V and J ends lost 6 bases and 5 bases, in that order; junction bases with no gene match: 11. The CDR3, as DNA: TGTGCCAGCAGAGGAACCGGGACAGGGGACATAGATACGCAGTATTTT. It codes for CASRGTGTGDIDTQYF. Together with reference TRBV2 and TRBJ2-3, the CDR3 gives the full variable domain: EPEVTQTPSHQVTQMGQEVILRCVPISNHLYFYWYRQILGQKVEFLVSFYNNEISEKSEIFDDQFSVERPDGSNFTLKIRSTKLEDSAMYFCASRGTGTGDIDTQYFGPGTRLTVL.